Listed below are T cell receptor beta chains from one sample, sequenced in a study of T cells after yellow fever vaccination. In TCRdb, the 5' RACE reads were re-called with MiXCR into one record per CDR3 protein. The sample has some 600,000 distinct CDR3 sequences, 17% seen once; the top ten hold 15% to 20%. The specimen was PBMCs, collected less than 6 days after the first yellow fever vaccination. All receptors come from a man aged 18-30 years who received the YFV17D yellow fever vaccine. Both conserved end residues are part of each CDR3. D genes are given only for firm matches. Size is stated for part of the rows, as once, few or many counts, or as a class when the clone is expanded.

>TRBV14|TRBJ2-3|.|.
TGTGCCAGCAGTCAGAAGTTTCGGGGTAGGATAGATACGCAGTATTTT
CASSQKFRGRIDTQYF
>TRBV5-1|TRBJ2-1|few|.
TGCGCCAGCAGCTTGTCGGTGGGCCTCTGGAGCGGAGAGCAGTTCTTC
CASSLSVGLWSGEQFF
>TRBV20-1|TRBJ2-3|many|.
TGCAGTGCTAGAGGGGGACTTAAAGATACGCAGTATTTT
CSARGGLKDTQYF
>TRBV12-3/TRBV12-4|TRBJ2-5|.|.
TGTGCCAGCAGGACGGGACTCGATACCGAGACCCAGTACTTC
CASRTGLDTETQYF
>TRBV7-2|TRBJ2-1|many|TRBD2
TGTGCCAGCAGCACGAGCGGGGCGGTCTACAATGAGCAGTTCTTC
CASSTSGAVYNEQFF
>TRBV5-1|TRBJ2-5|.|TRBD1
TGCGCCAGCAGCTTCGGACAGGTTCAATTTCAAGAGACCCAGTACTTC
CASSFGQVQFQETQYF
>TRBV12-3/TRBV12-4|TRBJ2-1|.|TRBD1
TGTGCCAGCAGCACAGGGGTGGTGGAGCAGTTCTTC
CASSTGVVEQFF
>TRBV5-1|TRBJ2-1|few|TRBD2
TGCGCCAGCAGCTTGGGTGTGGGGGGGGCCTACAATGAGCAGTTCTTC
CASSLGVGGAYNEQFF
>TRBV7-9|TRBJ2-1|few|.
TGTGCCAGCAGCTTCAGACAGCTCAATGAGCAGTTCTTC
CASSFRQLNEQFF
>TRBV6-5|TRBJ1-5|few|.
TGTGCCAGCAGTTACTCGCAGGGGACTCAGCCCCAGCATTTT
CASSYSQGTQPQHF
>TRBV18|TRBJ2-5|.|.
TGTGCCAGCTCACCAGACCAGCGGGAGACCCAGTACTTC
CASSPDQRETQYF
>TRBV7-2|TRBJ1-4|few|.
TGTGCCAGCAGCTTAGCTCACAGCCATGAAAAACTGTTTTTT
CASSLAHSHEKLFF
>TRBV9|TRBJ2-3|few|TRBD2
TGTGCCAGCAGCGTAGGGATAGCGGGGGGCGCAGATACGCAGTATTTT
CASSVGIAGGADTQYF
>TRBV6-1|TRBJ2-1|.|.
TGTGCCAGCAGACCTACAGGGGGGGGATACAATGAGCAGTTCTTC
CASRPTGGGYNEQFF
>TRBV12-3/TRBV12-4|TRBJ2-3|.|.
TGTGCCAGCACTCGTACATTCACAGATACGCAGTATTTT
CASTRTFTDTQYF
>TRBV4-1|TRBJ2-1|.|TRBD1
TGCGCCAGCAGCCATCCCGACAGGGGCAATGAGCAGTTCTTC
CASSHPDRGNEQFF
>TRBV6-1|TRBJ2-1|few|.
TGTGCCAGCAGCAAGGACTTCCGCCTCTACAATGAGCAGTTCTTC
CASSKDFRLYNEQFF
>TRBV18|TRBJ1-1|.|TRBD1
TGTGCCAGCTCACTCAACGACAGGGCGGCAAACACTGAAGCTTTCTTT
CASSLNDRAANTEAFF
>TRBV6-5|TRBJ1-2|few|.
TGTGCCAGCAGTTACTCGGTCACACCGACCTATGGCTACACCTTC
CASSYSVTPTYGYTF
>TRBV7-9|TRBJ1-6|.|.
TGTGCCAGCACTGTCTATAATTCACCCCTCCACTTT
CASTVYNSPLHF
>TRBV15|TRBJ2-5|.|.
TGTGCCACCACCGTGCAGTCAGCCCCCCAGGGCCAGTACTTC
CATTVQSAPQGQYF
>TRBV19|TRBJ1-5|few|.
TGTGCCAGTACGTCACAGGATCTTACAGAAAATCAGCCCCAGCATTTT
CASTSQDLTENQPQHF
>TRBV7-3|TRBJ1-5|few|.
TGTGCCAGCAGCTTAAAGTCGGGGCAGCCCCAGCATTTT
CASSLKSGQPQHF
>TRBV29-1|TRBJ2-2|few|.
TGCAGCGTTGAAAGGATTCCGGGGGAGCTGTTTTTT
CSVERIPGELFF
>TRBV6-2/TRBV6-3|TRBJ2-4|.|.
TGTGCCAGCAGGTCCCCCCCCCGGGGGAAAAAAAACATTCAGTACTTC
CASRSPPRGKKNIQYF
>TRBV5-1|TRBJ2-1|.|.
TGCGCCAGCAGCTTGGGCCTAGCTCACGATGAGCAGTTCTTC
CASSLGLAHDEQFF
>TRBV29-1|TRBJ2-1|.|.
TGCAGCGTGGTGAGGGGGCGGGACACCCACTCCTACAATGAGCAGTTCTTC
CSVVRGRDTHSYNEQFF
>TRBV5-1|TRBJ2-1|many|TRBD2
TGCGCCAGCAGCCTAGCGGGGGGCCTCTACAATGAGCAGTTCTTC
CASSLAGGLYNEQFF
>TRBV12-3/TRBV12-4|TRBJ1-4|many|.
TGTGCCAGCAGCACGACCGGTATAATGAAAAGGTTGTTTTTT
CASSTTGIMKRLFF
>TRBV11-2|TRBJ2-1|.|TRBD2
TGTGCCAGCAGCCGTACTAGCGGGGGGGCCGGGAATGAGCAGTTCTTC
CASSRTSGGAGNEQFF
>TRBV7-3|TRBJ1-2|few|.
TGTGCCAGCAGCTTAACCCCGACAGTGAACTATGGCTACACCTTC
CASSLTPTVNYGYTF
>TRBV7-2|TRBJ2-2|few|.
TGTGCCAGCAGCACCTACAAGGGATCAAACACCGGGGAGCTGTTTTTT
CASSTYKGSNTGELFF
>TRBV5-4|TRBJ2-2|.|.
TGTGCCCTCCAAGGCAGAGACACCGGGGAGCTGTTTTTT
CALQGRDTGELFF
>TRBV13|TRBJ2-1|medium-sized|.
TGTGCCAGCAGCGCATTGGGAAATGAGCAGTTCTTC
CASSALGNEQFF
>TRBV5-1|TRBJ2-6|few|.
TGCGCCAGCAGCTTCAGGGGCGCGGGGGCCAACGTCCTGACTTTC
CASSFRGAGANVLTF
>TRBV12-3/TRBV12-4|TRBJ2-1|.|.
TGTGCCAGCAGTCCGCTAGTACTTGAGCAGTTCTTC
CASSPLVLEQFF
>TRBV25-1|TRBJ2-1|.|.
TGTGCCAGCAGTCTCGCCGCGAGCGTGAACAATGAGCAGTTCTTC
CASSLAASVNNEQFF
>TRBV7-2|TRBJ2-7|.|.
TGTGCCAGCAGCTCAGCCCCTCGGTGGGAGCAGTACTTC
CASSSAPRWEQYF
>TRBV6-1|TRBJ1-6|.|.
TGTGCCAGCAGTGATACTCGGCCAGGATCACCCCTCCACTTT
CASSDTRPGSPLHF
>TRBV7-6|TRBJ2-2|.|.
TGTGCCAGCGTACAGGGCAGGGGCGGGGAGCTGTTTTTT
CASVQGRGGELFF
>TRBV18|TRBJ2-5|.|.
TGTGCCAGCTCATCGACGCAAGAGACCCAGTACTTC
CASSSTQETQYF
>TRBV9|TRBJ2-1|many|.
TGTGCCAGCAGCGCAGGCTCCTACAATGAGCAGTTCTTC
CASSAGSYNEQFF
>TRBV5-1|TRBJ2-7|.|.
TGCGCCAGCAGCTTGGCCTTAGGGGCGGAGGGGTTCGAGCAGTACTTC
CASSLALGAEGFEQYF
>TRBV6-1|TRBJ1-2|.|TRBD1
TGTGCCAGCAGTGTTTCAGGGGGCTATGGCTACACCTTC
CASSVSGGYGYTF
>TRBV18|TRBJ1-1|.|.
TGTGCCAGCTCACTAACAGGGAATCTTGGCACTGAAGCTTTCTTT
CASSLTGNLGTEAFF
>TRBV6-2/TRBV6-3|TRBJ2-5|few|.
TGTGCCAGCAGTTACCCATTTTTCATCACAGGCCGGGAGACCCAGTACTTC
CASSYPFFITGRETQYF
>TRBV7-3|TRBJ1-2|.|.
TGTGCCAGCAGCTTCAACGGGGGGAATGACAACTATGGCTACACCTTC
CASSFNGGNDNYGYTF
>TRBV5-8|TRBJ2-2|few|.
TGTGCCAGCAGGAACGTGCGGTACACCGGGGAGCTGTTTTTT
CASRNVRYTGELFF
>TRBV6-2/TRBV6-3|TRBJ2-3|.|.
TGTGCCAGCAGTTACGTATCGGTGCCTAGCACAGATACGCAGTATTTT
CASSYVSVPSTDTQYF
>TRBV24-1|TRBJ2-1|.|TRBD2
TGTGCCACCAGTGACTCACTAGGCGGGGGGATTAGCTCCTACAATGAGCAGTTCTTC
CATSDSLGGGISSYNEQFF
>TRBV4-3|TRBJ2-1|few|.
TGCGCCAGCAGCCAAGGGACCGGGATAAACGACAATGAGCAGTTCTTC
CASSQGTGINDNEQFF
>TRBV20-1|TRBJ1-2|.|.
TGCAGTGCTAGCCGGGACGCCCCCGCCTATGGCTACACCTTC
CSASRDAPAYGYTF
>TRBV6-5|TRBJ2-1|few|TRBD2
TGTGCCAGCAGTTACTCGATAGCGGGGGGGGGCCACAATGAGCAGTTCTTC
CASSYSIAGGGHNEQFF
>TRBV4-1|TRBJ1-2|few|.
TGCGCCAGCAGCCAAAGACCCGGTGCTGGCTACACCTTC
CASSQRPGAGYTF
>TRBV20-1|TRBJ2-4|few|.
TGCAGTGCGAATTACACTCCCAGAGGGAACGCCAAAAACATTCAGTACTTC
CSANYTPRGNAKNIQYF